This T cell receptor (beta chain) was observed in a study of cytomegalovirus exposure and HLA in healthy donors (dated by TCRdb to the late 2010s). At the level of the whole study: The roughly 670 repertoires of the first cohort and the roughly 110 validation repertoires were produced on the same platform, according to a later analysis. The study aimed to test whether cataloging public T cell receptors could reveal signatures of past pathogen exposure. Besides the first cohort of roughly 700 subjects, a separate validation cohort made up of 95 to 150 different subjects was used. To predict cytomegalovirus infection status, the study brought together high-throughput TCR immunosequencing, statistical association of individual TCRs with disease status, and machine learning.

The receptor library was made with the immunoSEQ multiplex PCR assay. Turning to the authors' computational methods: A statistical classification framework was built for diagnosing cytomegalovirus status from the catalog of TCR beta chain sequences. TCRdb re-hosts the immuneACCESS table, in-frame sequences only. Its copies lack some clones; in the studies checked, an unresolved V gene accounts for under half of them, and the cause for the rest is not known. D and trimming come from the DNA, and the V and J calls and clone size come from that table. In all, the sample holds 150,000 to 160,000 clones, and approximately 86% of those were seen once. Approximately 20% of the sample is held by the ten biggest clonotypes. This clone was recorded only once. There is no known antigen for this receptor. The input lacks base qualities; no much larger clone sits a single base away. CDR1 and CDR2 (LNHDA, SQIVND) derive from the germline V gene (reference sequence). Relative to germline, V is missing 7 bases and J is missing 2 bases, with 14 bases of the junction outside any gene match. Inclusive of the bounding cysteine and phenylalanine, the CDR3 is 17 residues long. Only the CDR3 region is kept as DNA, spanning 51 bases read in frame from base 1.

The study at large found these results: The study gave a list of 150 to 200 TCR beta chains associated with cytomegalovirus. In both the original and validation cohorts, the classifier was reported to diagnose cytomegalovirus status with high specificity and sensitivity. Most TCR sequences were observed very rarely across donors, whereas some public TCRs were present in many individuals. In vitro tests confirmed that a few of the cytomegalovirus-associated TCR beta chains recognize cytomegalovirus antigens. The validation cohort had no HLA typing available for a later analysis, so co-occurrence within that cohort was assessed over all 110 or so repertoires. A later analysis found that TCRs clustered in the first cohort also tended to co-occur in the roughly 120 validation repertoires, with more than 90% of cluster scores above 0. According to the authors, the approach could potentially be generalized to other disease states and immunological phenotypes.

Separate from the approximately 670-subject first cohort, the validation cohort of 90 to 150 subjects was the group to which the donors belonged. This receptor was obtained from a man aged 18 to 29 in good health and CMV-seropositive. Recombination joined TRBV19 with TRBJ1-2, and TRBD1 matches 9 of the central bases. Sequenced material: PBMCs. The DNA is as follows: TGTGCCAGTACCGCATCTATTTGGACAGGGGCCAACTATGGCTACACCTTC. Its amino acids are CASTASIWTGANYGYTF.